The entry that follows covers one T cell receptor (beta chain) sequence. Its antigen remains unknown. Documented time point: week 35, safety follow-up. A single vaccine dose contained 300 ug of mutant IDH1 20-mer peptide, and topical imiquimod was used with it. This sample was taken from a study of a mutant IDH1 vaccine in newly diagnosed glioma. Study-wide background: Vaccination began 4-6 weeks post radiotherapy alone, or with temozolomide cycles.

TCRdb's copy holds only in-frame clones and misses some; the assay was immunoSEQ multiplex PCR. Of some 71,000 clones detected, approximately 86% appear once; the ten largest clones hold about 2%. The source material was PBMCs, sampled from a glioma patient whose treatment included an IDH1 peptide vaccine. The clonotype comes from a man aged 25 to 40 with glioma.

The CDR3 sequence is CASSQTSGGPYNEQFF. CDR3 bases: TGCGCCAGCAGCCAGACTAGCGGGGGGCCCTACAATGAGCAGTTCTTC. The V call is TRBV5-1, the J call TRBJ2-1, with 13 bases identical to TRBD2. This CDR3 spans 16 amino acids. CDR1 SGHRS and CDR2 YFSETQ come from the germline V gene. The V segment lost 4 bases and the J segment 2 bases; nucleotides outside the gene matches: 3.